This TCR beta chain was obtained from a study of blood T cell repertoires in COVID-19. Background on the study: Both acute and convalescent COVID-19 samples were obtained from the United States, Italy and Spain. T cells, B-cell-depleted T cells, or PBMCs supplied cDNA or gDNA.

The V gene's germline CDR1 is SGHKS and CDR2 YYEKEE (reference sequence). This CDR3 has 17 amino acids. Deletions cut 1 base from V and 9 bases from J, with 20 bases between. This clone was detected ten times or more. The authors' processing: From reference gene primer amplification, estimates of nucleated cell counts were derived. Clones were sequenced by immunoSEQ multiplex PCR, and TCRdb holds only the in-frame ones, with some missing. V and J calls and clone size follow that table, whereas D and trimming were derived from the DNA. The sample includes approximately 120,000 clones, roughly 75% of them seen just once.

Sequenced input: peripheral blood. The rearrangement links TRBV5-5 to TRBJ1-6; D uncertain. The TCR was taken from a human donor in a cohort sampled during active or convalescent COVID-19. The CDR3 loop is CASSLRYSLDGISPLHF. The CDR3 coding sequence is TGTGCCAGCAGCTTGCGCTATTCTTTGGACGGGATTTCACCCCTCCACTTT.